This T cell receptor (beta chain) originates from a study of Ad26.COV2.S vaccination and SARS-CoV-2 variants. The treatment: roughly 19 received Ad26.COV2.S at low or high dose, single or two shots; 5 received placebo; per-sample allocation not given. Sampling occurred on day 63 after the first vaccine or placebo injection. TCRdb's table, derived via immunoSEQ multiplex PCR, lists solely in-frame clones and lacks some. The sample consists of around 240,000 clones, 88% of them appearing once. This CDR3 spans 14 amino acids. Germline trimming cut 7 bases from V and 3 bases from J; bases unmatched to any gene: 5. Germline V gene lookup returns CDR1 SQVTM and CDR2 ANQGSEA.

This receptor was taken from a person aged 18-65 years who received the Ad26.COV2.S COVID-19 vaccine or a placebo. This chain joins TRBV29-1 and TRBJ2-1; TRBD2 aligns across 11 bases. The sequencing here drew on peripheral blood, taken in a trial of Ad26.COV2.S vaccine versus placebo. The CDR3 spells CSAPSGRYYNEQFF. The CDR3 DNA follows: TGCAGCGCCCCTAGCGGGAGGTACTACAATGAGCAGTTCTTC.